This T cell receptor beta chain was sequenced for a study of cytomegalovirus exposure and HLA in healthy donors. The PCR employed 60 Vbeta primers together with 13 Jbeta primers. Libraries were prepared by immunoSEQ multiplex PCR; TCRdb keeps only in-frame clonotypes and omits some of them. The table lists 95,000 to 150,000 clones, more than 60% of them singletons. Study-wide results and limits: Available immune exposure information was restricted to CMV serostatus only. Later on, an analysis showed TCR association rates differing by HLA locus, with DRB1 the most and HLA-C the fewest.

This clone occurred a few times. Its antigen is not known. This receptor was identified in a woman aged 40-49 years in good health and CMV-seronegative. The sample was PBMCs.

The CDR3 reads CASSQAAGAGANVLTF. CDR3 DNA sequence: TGCGCCAGCAGCCAAGCGGCCGGGGCTGGGGCCAACGTCCTGACTTTC. The chain couples TRBV4-3 to TRBJ2-6, with a tentative D call TRBD2 (5 bases). The CDR3 sequence is 16 residues long. CDR1 is LGHNA and CDR2 is YSLEER in the germline V gene. V was clipped by 1 base and J by 2 bases, with 9 bases between them.